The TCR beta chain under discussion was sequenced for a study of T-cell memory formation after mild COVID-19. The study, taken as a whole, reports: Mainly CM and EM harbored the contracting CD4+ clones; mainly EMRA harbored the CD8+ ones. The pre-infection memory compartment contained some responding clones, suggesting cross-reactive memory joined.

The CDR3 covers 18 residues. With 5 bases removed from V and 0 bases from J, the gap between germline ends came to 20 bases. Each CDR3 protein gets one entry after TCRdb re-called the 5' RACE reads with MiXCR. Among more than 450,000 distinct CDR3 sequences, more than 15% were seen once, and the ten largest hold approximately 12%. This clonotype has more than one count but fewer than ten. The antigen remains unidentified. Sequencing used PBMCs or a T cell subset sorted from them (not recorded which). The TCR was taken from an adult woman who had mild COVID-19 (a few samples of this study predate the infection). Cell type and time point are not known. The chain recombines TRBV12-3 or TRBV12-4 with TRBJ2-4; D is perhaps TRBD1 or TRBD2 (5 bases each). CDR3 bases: TGTGCCAGCAGTCCCCGGTATCGGGGCCGGATAGCCAAAAACATTCAGTACTTC. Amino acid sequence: CASSPRYRGRIAKNIQYF.